This paragraph covers one TCR beta chain sequence. PCR was performed using 60 Vbeta and 13 Jbeta primers. Clones were read by immunoSEQ multiplex PCR, and TCRdb kept only the in-frame ones, dropping some. The sample consists of about 130,000 clones, 60% to 80% of them appearing once. This CDR3 has 13 amino acids. The germline CDR1 and CDR2 sequences are MNHEY and SMNVEV (reference sequence). The ends were cut back, 1 base at V and 4 bases at J, with 4 bases in the middle. The sample belongs to a study of cytomegalovirus exposure and HLA in healthy donors. The material sequenced was PBMCs. The sequence came from a female donor in good health and CMV-seronegative. The V gene is TRBV27, the J gene TRBJ2-2; D not resolved. The CDR3 bases are TGTGCCAGCAGTTTATGGGCCACCGGGGAGCTGTTTTTT. It is translated as CASSLWATGELFF.